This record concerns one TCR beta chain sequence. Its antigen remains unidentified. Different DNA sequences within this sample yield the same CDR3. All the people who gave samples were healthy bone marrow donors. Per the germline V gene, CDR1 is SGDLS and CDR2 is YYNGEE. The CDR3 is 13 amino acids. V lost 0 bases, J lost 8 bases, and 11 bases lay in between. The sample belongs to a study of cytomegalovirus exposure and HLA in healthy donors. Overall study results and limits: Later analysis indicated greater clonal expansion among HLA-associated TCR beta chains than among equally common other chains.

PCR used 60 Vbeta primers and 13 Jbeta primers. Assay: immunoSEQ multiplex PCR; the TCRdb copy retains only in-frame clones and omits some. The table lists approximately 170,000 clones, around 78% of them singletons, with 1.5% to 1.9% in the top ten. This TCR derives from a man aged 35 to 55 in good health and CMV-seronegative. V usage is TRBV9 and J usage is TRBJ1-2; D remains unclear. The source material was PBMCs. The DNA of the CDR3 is TGTGCCAGCAGCGTAGTGGAAGTGGGCGGCTACACCTTC. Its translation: CASSVVEVGGYTF.